A selection of T cell receptor beta chains follows, all from one sample in a study of blood T cell repertoires in COVID-19. Repertoires were generated with immunoSEQ multiplex PCR, while TCRdb's copy carries only in-frame clones and drops some. The table includes more than 250,000 clones, almost 85% detected once. The sequencing input was peripheral blood. The receptor source for this set is a man aged 50-60 years with active or convalescent COVID-19. CDR3s include the opening cysteine and the closing phenylalanine or tryptophan. Each record gives: CDR3 protein, CDR3 length, V gene, J gene, D gene. D genes are given only for firm matches.

cdr3_aa: CASSTYSLISGANVLTF; cdr3_length: 17; v_call: TRBV27; j_call: TRBJ2-6; d_call: -
cdr3_aa: CASSIGSRFSDTQYF; cdr3_length: 15; v_call: TRBV19; j_call: TRBJ2-3; d_call: -
cdr3_aa: CASSLVIAGPSPTDTQYF; cdr3_length: 18; v_call: TRBV7-2; j_call: TRBJ2-3; d_call: TRBD2
cdr3_aa: CASTLEGRGPDTQYF; cdr3_length: 15; v_call: TRBV6-5; j_call: TRBJ2-3; d_call: -
cdr3_aa: CASTTQAGPRALHF; cdr3_length: 14; v_call: TRBV7-9; j_call: TRBJ1-6; d_call: -
cdr3_aa: CASSLEYGNQPQHF; cdr3_length: 14; v_call: TRBV5-8; j_call: TRBJ1-5; d_call: -
cdr3_aa: CATSGTGGHTGELFF; cdr3_length: 15; v_call: TRBV9; j_call: TRBJ2-2; d_call: TRBD1
cdr3_aa: CASSRNGGGEQYF; cdr3_length: 13; v_call: TRBV2; j_call: TRBJ2-7; d_call: TRBD2
cdr3_aa: CASRRQAAGANVLTF; cdr3_length: 15; v_call: TRBV5-4; j_call: TRBJ2-6; d_call: -
cdr3_aa: CASSPTVSYEQYF; cdr3_length: 13; v_call: TRBV12-3/TRBV12-4; j_call: TRBJ2-7; d_call: -
cdr3_aa: CASSSYRWGENNEQFF; cdr3_length: 16; v_call: TRBV27; j_call: TRBJ2-1; d_call: -
cdr3_aa: CASSLEGGVVTEAFF; cdr3_length: 15; v_call: TRBV5-1; j_call: TRBJ1-1; d_call: -
cdr3_aa: CASSPQKRGSLDEQFF; cdr3_length: 16; v_call: TRBV7-3; j_call: TRBJ2-1; d_call: -
cdr3_aa: CASSLVQGYEQYF; cdr3_length: 13; v_call: TRBV11-2; j_call: TRBJ2-7; d_call: -
cdr3_aa: CAWSYAPGQGYGKLFF; cdr3_length: 16; v_call: TRBV30; j_call: TRBJ1-4; d_call: TRBD1
cdr3_aa: CASSIEQGNLNQPQHF; cdr3_length: 16; v_call: TRBV19; j_call: TRBJ1-5; d_call: TRBD1
cdr3_aa: CASSLDPRGNEQYF; cdr3_length: 14; v_call: TRBV11-2; j_call: TRBJ2-7; d_call: -
cdr3_aa: CASSEGQATDTQYF; cdr3_length: 14; v_call: TRBV2; j_call: TRBJ2-3; d_call: -
cdr3_aa: CAWSVGAGQPQHF; cdr3_length: 13; v_call: TRBV30; j_call: TRBJ1-5; d_call: -
cdr3_aa: CASSYARVGQPQHF; cdr3_length: 14; v_call: TRBV19; j_call: TRBJ1-5; d_call: -
cdr3_aa: CATSDGTGYGYTF; cdr3_length: 13; v_call: TRBV24-1; j_call: TRBJ1-2; d_call: -
cdr3_aa: CAIRDRGGAMNTEAFF; cdr3_length: 16; v_call: TRBV28; j_call: TRBJ1-1; d_call: TRBD1
cdr3_aa: CASSLAASGSSYNEQFF; cdr3_length: 17; v_call: TRBV5-1; j_call: TRBJ2-1; d_call: TRBD2
cdr3_aa: CASSSGTPKDTQYF; cdr3_length: 14; v_call: TRBV14; j_call: TRBJ2-3; d_call: -
cdr3_aa: CAWSPGAGSNYGYTF; cdr3_length: 15; v_call: TRBV30; j_call: TRBJ1-2; d_call: -
cdr3_aa: CASSLEPGVRSNSPLHF; cdr3_length: 17; v_call: TRBV5-5; j_call: TRBJ1-6; d_call: -
cdr3_aa: CASSLGTGGVSSYNEQFF; cdr3_length: 18; v_call: TRBV11-2; j_call: TRBJ2-1; d_call: TRBD1
cdr3_aa: CASSPRGSEAFF; cdr3_length: 12; v_call: TRBV18; j_call: TRBJ1-1; d_call: -
cdr3_aa: CASSWLKMGQGIGGNQPQHF; cdr3_length: 20; v_call: TRBV27; j_call: TRBJ1-5; d_call: TRBD1
cdr3_aa: CASSLGASGKGDTQYF; cdr3_length: 16; v_call: TRBV5-1; j_call: TRBJ2-3; d_call: TRBD2
cdr3_aa: CATSRGGPGETQYF; cdr3_length: 14; v_call: TRBV15; j_call: TRBJ2-5; d_call: -
cdr3_aa: CASSGQENTEAFF; cdr3_length: 13; v_call: TRBV10-3; j_call: TRBJ1-1; d_call: TRBD1
cdr3_aa: CASNEPGEGTEAFF; cdr3_length: 14; v_call: TRBV10-2; j_call: TRBJ1-1; d_call: -
cdr3_aa: CASSLMTSGFTDTQYF; cdr3_length: 16; v_call: TRBV5-4; j_call: TRBJ2-3; d_call: TRBD2
cdr3_aa: CASTPARLSGELFF; cdr3_length: 14; v_call: TRBV9; j_call: TRBJ2-2; d_call: -
cdr3_aa: CASSTLQGADYGYTF; cdr3_length: 15; v_call: TRBV19; j_call: TRBJ1-2; d_call: TRBD1
cdr3_aa: CASSSRGGASAYQETQYF; cdr3_length: 18; v_call: TRBV5-1; j_call: TRBJ2-5; d_call: -
cdr3_aa: CASTHKLVHSTDTQYF; cdr3_length: 16; v_call: TRBV5-4; j_call: TRBJ2-3; d_call: -
cdr3_aa: CASSLVGDESEKLFF; cdr3_length: 15; v_call: TRBV5-1; j_call: TRBJ1-4; d_call: -
cdr3_aa: CASSPSRVKDKNIQYF; cdr3_length: 16; v_call: TRBV6-7; j_call: TRBJ2-4; d_call: -
cdr3_aa: CASTFRGQEWGYTF; cdr3_length: 14; v_call: TRBV5-6; j_call: TRBJ1-2; d_call: TRBD1
cdr3_aa: CASSPASRPDTQYF; cdr3_length: 14; v_call: TRBV18; j_call: TRBJ2-3; d_call: -
cdr3_aa: CASSGQGGPTEAFF; cdr3_length: 14; v_call: TRBV2; j_call: TRBJ1-1; d_call: TRBD1
cdr3_aa: CASSYSGGQQSGYTF; cdr3_length: 15; v_call: TRBV6-5; j_call: TRBJ1-2; d_call: -
cdr3_aa: CASRPVGGDTQYF; cdr3_length: 13; v_call: TRBV12-3/TRBV12-4; j_call: TRBJ2-3; d_call: -
cdr3_aa: CARSPLKSYYPRAGNTIYF; cdr3_length: 19; v_call: TRBV5-3; j_call: TRBJ1-3; d_call: -
cdr3_aa: CASMGGLAANEQFF; cdr3_length: 14; v_call: TRBV2; j_call: TRBJ2-1; d_call: TRBD2
cdr3_aa: CASSQKGVSYEQYF; cdr3_length: 14; v_call: TRBV3-1/TRBV3-2; j_call: TRBJ2-7; d_call: -
cdr3_aa: CASARDSSGNTIYF; cdr3_length: 14; v_call: TRBV19; j_call: TRBJ1-3; d_call: TRBD1
cdr3_aa: CASSQGLAGPETQYF; cdr3_length: 15; v_call: TRBV4-1; j_call: TRBJ2-5; d_call: TRBD2
cdr3_aa: CASHRGSTNEKLFF; cdr3_length: 14; v_call: TRBV28; j_call: TRBJ1-4; d_call: -
cdr3_aa: CASASGAGFAYEQYF; cdr3_length: 15; v_call: TRBV28; j_call: TRBJ2-7; d_call: -
cdr3_aa: CASKVSGRARNQPQHF; cdr3_length: 16; v_call: TRBV19; j_call: TRBJ1-5; d_call: -
cdr3_aa: CAWSRRPSSYNEQFF; cdr3_length: 15; v_call: TRBV30; j_call: TRBJ2-1; d_call: -
cdr3_aa: CASSHSGTGGFYGYTF; cdr3_length: 16; v_call: TRBV4-1; j_call: TRBJ1-2; d_call: TRBD1
cdr3_aa: CAWQGQGSQPQHF; cdr3_length: 13; v_call: TRBV30; j_call: TRBJ1-5; d_call: -
cdr3_aa: CSVPGTGSISDGYTF; cdr3_length: 15; v_call: TRBV29-1; j_call: TRBJ1-2; d_call: TRBD1
cdr3_aa: CASSLTGVQPQHF; cdr3_length: 13; v_call: TRBV14; j_call: TRBJ1-5; d_call: -
cdr3_aa: CSAGTSGSTGELFF; cdr3_length: 14; v_call: TRBV29-1; j_call: TRBJ2-2; d_call: TRBD2
cdr3_aa: CAWSVVTGRTEKLFF; cdr3_length: 15; v_call: TRBV30; j_call: TRBJ1-4; d_call: TRBD1